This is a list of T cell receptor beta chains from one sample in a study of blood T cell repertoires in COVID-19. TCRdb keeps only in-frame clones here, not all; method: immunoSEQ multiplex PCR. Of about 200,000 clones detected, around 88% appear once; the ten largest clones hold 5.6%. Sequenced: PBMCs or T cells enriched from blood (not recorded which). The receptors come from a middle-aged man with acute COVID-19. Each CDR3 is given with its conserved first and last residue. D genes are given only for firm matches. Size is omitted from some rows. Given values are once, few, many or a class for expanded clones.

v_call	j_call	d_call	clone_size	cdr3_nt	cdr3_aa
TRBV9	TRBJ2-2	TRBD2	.	TGTGCCAGCAGCGCCGAGATAGCGGGTAACACCGGGGAGCTGTTTTTT	CASSAEIAGNTGELFF
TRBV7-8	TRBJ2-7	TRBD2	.	TGTGCCAGCAGCCGAGCTAGCGGGGGTTCGGGGGAGCAGTACTTC	CASSRASGGSGEQYF
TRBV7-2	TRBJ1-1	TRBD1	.	TGTGCCAGCAGTACGACAGGGGGCGCTTATACTGAAGCTTTCTTT	CASSTTGGAYTEAFF
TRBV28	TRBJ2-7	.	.	TGTGCCAGCAGGGGCAGGGGTTCACCCAGGAGCTCCTACGAGCAGTACTTC	CASRGRGSPRSSYEQYF
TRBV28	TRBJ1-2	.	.	TGTGCCAGCAGTTTACTCGTCGGCAGGACAAAGGGCTACACCTTC	CASSLLVGRTKGYTF
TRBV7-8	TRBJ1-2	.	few	TGTGCCAGCAGCTTGGGCCGACAAGTCGCCTCCTATGGCTACACCTTC	CASSLGRQVASYGYTF
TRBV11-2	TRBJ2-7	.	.	TGTGCCAGCAGCTTAGCCAAGGGGCACTCCTACGAGCAGTACTTC	CASSLAKGHSYEQYF
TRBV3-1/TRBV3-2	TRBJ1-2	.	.	TGTGCCAGCAGCCAAGAGGGCCCCTATGGCTACACCTTC	CASSQEGPYGYTF
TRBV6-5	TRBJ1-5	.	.	TGTGCCAGCACCCCCGGGGGTCCTGGCAATCAGCCCCAGCATTTT	CASTPGGPGNQPQHF
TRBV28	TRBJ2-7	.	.	TGTGCCAGCAGTTTTCCCCTGCGACAGGGAGGCGAGCAGTACTTC	CASSFPLRQGGEQYF
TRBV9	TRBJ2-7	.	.	TGTGCCAGCAGCCCCAGGTCGGCCGGCGAGCAGTACTTC	CASSPRSAGEQYF
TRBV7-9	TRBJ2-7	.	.	TGTGCCAGCAGCCCCGGCCGGGTGCAGTACTTC	CASSPGRVQYF
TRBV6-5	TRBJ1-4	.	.	TGTGCCAGCAAACCCCCAGGGGAGATGCAGAAACTGTTTTTT	CASKPPGEMQKLFF
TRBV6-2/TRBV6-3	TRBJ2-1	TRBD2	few	TGTGCCAGCAGTGATTCGGGAGGGGGCAATGAGCAGTTCTTC	CASSDSGGGNEQFF
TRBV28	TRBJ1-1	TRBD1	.	TGTGCCAGCAGTTCCCCCGGGACAGGGGCTGAAGCTTTCTTT	CASSSPGTGAEAFF
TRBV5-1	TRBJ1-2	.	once	TGCGCCAGCAGCTTGGGCAGCGGATTTGACTATGGCTACACCTTC	CASSLGSGFDYGYTF
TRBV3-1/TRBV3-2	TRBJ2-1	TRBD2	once	TGTGCCAGCAGCCAAGATCATGGAGTAGCGGGAGGCTCCTACAATGAGCAGTTCTTC	CASSQDHGVAGGSYNEQFF
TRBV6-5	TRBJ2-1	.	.	TGTGCCAGCAGTCCAGTTTTTGTCGGGGACAATGAGCAGTTCTTC	CASSPVFVGDNEQFF
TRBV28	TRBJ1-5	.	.	TGTGCCAGCACCAAGGAGGCAGGAAATCAGCCCCAGCATTTT	CASTKEAGNQPQHF
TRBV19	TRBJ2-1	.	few	TGTGCCAGTAGTTCCAGGGGTGGCAATGAGCAGTTCTTC	CASSSRGGNEQFF
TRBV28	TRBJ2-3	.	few	TGTGCCAGCAGTCACGAAGACATCCAGGGGCCGCCAGATACGCAGTATTTT	CASSHEDIQGPPDTQYF
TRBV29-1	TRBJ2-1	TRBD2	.	TGCAGCGTTGCGGGGGGAATATTCAACTTCAATGAGCAGTTCTTC	CSVAGGIFNFNEQFF
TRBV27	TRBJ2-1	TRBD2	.	TGTGCCAGCAGTAAGGGACTAGCGGGAAATGAGCAGTTCTTC	CASSKGLAGNEQFF
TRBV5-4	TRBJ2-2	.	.	TGTGCCAGCAGCTCCCGTGGAGGGGGCAACACCGGGGAGCTGTTTTTT	CASSSRGGGNTGELFF
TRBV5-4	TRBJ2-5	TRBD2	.	TGTGCCAGCACTAGCGGGAGAGGAGACCAAGAGACCCAGTACTTC	CASTSGRGDQETQYF
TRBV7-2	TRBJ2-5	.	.	TGTGCCAGCAGCTTAATTGGAGCAGGGGCAGGGGAGACCCAGTACTTC	CASSLIGAGAGETQYF
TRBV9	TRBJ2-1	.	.	TGTGCCAGCAGCGAAGCGGACTACAATGAGCAGTTCTTC	CASSEADYNEQFF